A single sample is the source of the 20 T cell receptor beta chains below, sequenced in a study of blood T cell repertoires in COVID-19. This table comes from immunoSEQ multiplex PCR, and its TCRdb copy is limited to in-frame clones, with some not included. Found here are hundreds of thousands of clones, around four fifths of them singletons; the top ten hold 4.5% to 6.5%. Material for sequencing was peripheral blood. The source is a man aged 80 or over with acute or convalescent COVID-19.

The CDR3 DNA is TGTGCCAGCTGGACACCGGGACAAGATACGCAGTATTTT. Translated, it gives CASWTPGQDTQYF. The chain couples TRBV27 to TRBJ2-3; D perhaps matches TRBD1 (6 bases). Germline V gene data show CDR1 as MNHEY and CDR2 as SMNVEV (reference sequence). V was cut by 8 bases and J by 5 bases, with 14 bases left in between. The CDR3 contains 13 residues.

This sequence joins TRBV29-1 and TRBJ2-3, with TRBD2 matching over 8 bases. The V gene end was trimmed by 6 bases and the J gene end by 2 bases; junction bases not matched to a gene: 7. This CDR3 has 14 residues. CDR1 and CDR2 (germline): SQVTM, ANQGSEA. This chain's CDR3 is CSVRLAGATDTQYF. The CDR3 DNA follows: TGCAGCGTCCGGCTAGCGGGCGCCACAGATACGCAGTATTTT.

The chain joins TRBV5-4 to TRBJ2-1; 8 bases agree with TRBD2. Germline-derived CDR1 and CDR2 are SGHNT and YYREEE (reference sequence). CDR3 length equals 18 residues. With V trimmed by 4 bases and J by 0 bases, 12 bases remained unmatched. As DNA, the CDR3 is TGTGCCAGCAGCCCGCCCTTGACGGGGGGGAGCTCCTACAATGAGCAGTTCTTC. Translating gives CASSPPLTGGSSYNEQFF. Using reference TRBV5-4 and TRBJ2-1 for the parts outside the CDR3, the full variable domain is ETGVTQSPTHLIKTRGQQVTLRCSSQSGHNTVSWYQQALGQGPQFIFQYYREEENGRGNFPPRFSGLQFPNYSSELNVNALELDDSALYLCASSPPLTGGSSYNEQFFGPGTRLTVL.

The chain joins TRBV4-2 to TRBJ2-7, with TRBD1 identical over 7 bases. The germline CDR1 and CDR2 sequences are LGHNA and YNFKEQ. The J segment lost 4 bases and the V segment lost 4 bases, leaving 13 bases of the junction unmatched. This CDR3 is built from 16 residues. The CDR3 DNA sequence: TGTGCCAGCAGCCCCTTCCCAGGGACAGTGACGTACGAGCAGTACTTC. It specifies CASSPFPGTVTYEQYF.

With regard to this clone: Additional DNA sequences in this sample encode the identical CDR3. The J gene is TRBJ1-2, the V gene TRBV12-3 or TRBV12-4, with unresolved D. CDR3 length equals 12 residues. The V gene lost 6 bases and the J gene lost 4 bases, with 9 bases spanning the gap. CDR3 sequence reads: CASSPLFYGYTF. CDR3 coding DNA: TGTGCCAGCAGCCCTCTTTTCTATGGCTACACCTTC.

CDR3 DNA: TGTGCCAGCAGCCGAGCCCCCTCAGCGGGGACCACAGATACGCAGTATTTT. Its translation is CASSRAPSAGTTDTQYF. This chain links TRBV11-2 with TRBJ2-3; 7 positions match TRBD2. The germline gives CDR1 SGHAT, CDR2 FQNNGV. The CDR3 sequence is 17 residues long. The junction had 13 bases not matched to a gene; V was cut back by 5 bases and J by 2 bases.

J is TRBJ2-5 and V is TRBV5-1; 7 bases align to TRBD1. The CDR3 is made up of 15 amino acids. The J segment lost 6 bases and the V segment lost 4 bases, leaving 12 bases of the junction unmatched. Germline CDR1 reads SGHRS; CDR2 reads YFSETQ. The CDR3 DNA reads as TGCGCCAGCAGCCCAATGACCGGGACAGAGCAGACCCAGTACTTC. Translating gives CASSPMTGTEQTQYF. Full variable domain (rest looked up from reference TRBV5-1 and TRBJ2-5): KAGVTQTPRYLIKTRGQQVTLSCSPISGHRSVSWYQQTPGQGLQFLFEYFSETQRNKGNFPGRFSGRQFSNSRSEMNVSTLELGDSALYLCASSPMTGTEQTQYFGPGTRLLVL.

The V gene is TRBV2, the J gene TRBJ2-5; the D gene is possibly TRBD1 (5 bases). Per the germline V gene, CDR1 is SNHLY and CDR2 is FYNNEI. The CDR3 runs to 13 residues. Trimming stripped 7 bases from V and 3 bases from J, with 12 bases between. The CDR3 sequence: CASTKGLEETQYF. CDR3 coding DNA: TGTGCCAGCACCAAGGGGCTCGAAGAGACCCAGTACTTC.

This chain links TRBV28 with TRBJ2-5; D might be TRBD1 (6 bases). Germline CDR1 MDHEN, CDR2 SYDVKM. The CDR3 totals 14 residues. Between the trimmed V and J ends, which lost 6 bases and 4 bases, there was a span of 15 bases. CDR3 sequence: CASSIGQSPETQYF. The CDR3 nucleotides read TGTGCCAGCAGCATAGGACAGTCCCCAGAGACCCAGTACTTC.

V usage is TRBV7-3 and J usage is TRBJ1-1; D is unclear. Trimming pared 0 bases from V and 3 bases from J, leaving 14 bases between. CDR3 length: 16 residues. Per the germline V gene, CDR1 is SGHTA and CDR2 is FQGTGA. The CDR3 reads CASSLTPAAGHTEAFF. CDR3 bases: TGTGCCAGCAGCTTAACCCCGGCAGCGGGTCACACTGAAGCTTTCTTT. The variable domain in full, completed from reference TRBV7-3 and TRBJ1-1, reads GAGVSQTPSNKVTEKGKYVELRCDPISGHTALYWYRQSLGQGPEFLIYFQGTGAADDSGLPNDRFFAVRPEGSVSTLKIQRTERGDSAVYLCASSLTPAAGHTEAFFGQGTRLTVV.

The V call is TRBV28, the J call TRBJ2-7; D is perhaps TRBD1 (5 bases). This CDR3 is 13 amino acids long. V was pared by 3 bases and J by 4 bases, with 10 bases between. Germline V lookup: CDR1 MDHEN, CDR2 SYDVKM. DNA of the CDR3: TGTGCCAGCAGTTTCTCCGACAGATACGAGCAGTACTTC. The encoded protein is CASSFSDRYEQYF.

This clone came up once. The chain carries TRBV7-2 and TRBJ1-2; D is unresolved. CDR3 length equals 14 residues. Trimming pared 5 bases from V and 8 bases from J, leaving 18 bases between. Germline V gives CDR1 SGHTA, CDR2 FQGNSA. CDR3 DNA: TGTGCCAGCAGCCCTCAGCGGACGACCCGGGGCTACACCTTC. Protein sequence: CASSPQRTTRGYTF.

This clone was observed a single time. The V gene is TRBV4-1, the J gene TRBJ2-7, with 8 bases fitting TRBD1. Per germline, CDR1 MGHRA and CDR2 YSYEKL. The J segment lost 3 bases and the V segment lost 3 bases, leaving 7 bases of the junction unmatched. The CDR3 is made up of 15 amino acids. CDR3 DNA sequence: TGCGCCAGCAGCCACGGAACAACAGGGGGCTACGAGCAGTACTTC. This translates into CASSHGTTGGYEQYF.

This chain uses TRBV19 with TRBJ2-7; TRBD2 matches at 8 bases. V was pared by 9 bases and J by 6 bases, with 10 bases of the junction left unmatched. The CDR3 length is 13 residues. Germline V gene sequence: CDR1 LNHDA, CDR2 SQIVND (reference sequence). CDR3 loop: CASNSRAGVEQYF. In nucleotides, the CDR3 is TGTGCCAGCAACTCACGAGCGGGAGTCGAGCAGTACTTC.

The chain uses TRBV6-5 and TRBJ2-1, with TRBD2 identical over 11 bases. Trimming cost V 7 bases and J 5 bases; bases outside gene matches: 7. The CDR3 contains 15 residues. Germline assignment: CDR1 MNHEY and CDR2 SVGAGI. The CDR3 protein is CASKTSGGKNNEQFF. The CDR3 DNA reads TGTGCCAGCAAAACTAGCGGGGGAAAAAACAATGAGCAGTTCTTC.

The chain carries TRBV28 and TRBJ2-1; 10 bases fit TRBD2. The CDR3 sequence is 16 residues long. Germline loops: CDR1 MDHEN, CDR2 SYDVKM. J gave up 0 bases and V 8 bases, and 7 bases lay outside the gene matches. CDR3: CASVATSGNSYNEQFF. DNA of the CDR3: TGTGCCAGCGTTGCTACTAGCGGGAACTCCTACAATGAGCAGTTCTTC.

The CDR3 region is CASRPLAVAETQYF. CDR3 nucleotides: TGCGCCAGCAGGCCTCTAGCGGTAGCAGAGACCCAGTACTTC. This chain uses TRBV5-1 with TRBJ2-5; the match to TRBD2 covers 7 bases. J gave up 4 bases and V 5 bases, and 8 bases lay outside the gene matches. CDR3 size: 14 residues. The germline gives CDR1 SGHRS, CDR2 YFSETQ.

In nucleotides, the CDR3 is TGTGCCAGCAGCCGAGACTTATCTTACGAGCAGTACTTC. Translation gives CASSRDLSYEQYF. V usage is TRBV6-2 or TRBV6-3 and J usage is TRBJ2-7; D not certain. V was shortened by 6 bases and J by 4 bases, with 13 bases between the two germline ends. The CDR3 is 13 residues long. Per the germline V gene, CDR1 is MNHEY and CDR2 is SVGEGT.

This chain joins TRBV7-8 and TRBJ2-6; D uncertain. V was cut by 2 bases and J by 0 bases, with 14 bases left in between. CDR3 length: 18 residues. Germline V lookup: CDR1 SGHVS, CDR2 FQNEAQ. The CDR3: CASSLLLSGFSGANVLTF. The CDR3 DNA reads as TGTGCCAGCAGCTTACTTCTGTCAGGTTTCTCTGGGGCCAACGTCCTGACTTTC.

J is TRBJ2-7 and V is TRBV10-3, with D tentatively TRBD2 (6 bases). The length of the CDR3 is 13 residues. CDR1 is ENHRY, CDR2 SYGVKD, per germline. V lost 10 bases and J lost 7, with 20 bases in between. CDR3 region: CATLRDFELEQYF. The CDR3 nucleotides read TGTGCCACCCTCCGGGACTTCGAGCTTGAGCAGTACTTC.